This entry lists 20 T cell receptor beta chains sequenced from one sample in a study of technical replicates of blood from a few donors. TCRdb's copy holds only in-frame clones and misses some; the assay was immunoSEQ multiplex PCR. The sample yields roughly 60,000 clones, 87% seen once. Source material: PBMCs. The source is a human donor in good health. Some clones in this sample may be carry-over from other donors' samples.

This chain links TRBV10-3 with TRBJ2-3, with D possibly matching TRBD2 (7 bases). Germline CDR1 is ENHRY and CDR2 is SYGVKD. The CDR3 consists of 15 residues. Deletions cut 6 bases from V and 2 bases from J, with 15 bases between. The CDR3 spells CAIRDSGGHTDTQYF. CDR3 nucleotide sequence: TGTGCCATCAGGGACTCGGGGGGACACACAGATACGCAGTATTTT.

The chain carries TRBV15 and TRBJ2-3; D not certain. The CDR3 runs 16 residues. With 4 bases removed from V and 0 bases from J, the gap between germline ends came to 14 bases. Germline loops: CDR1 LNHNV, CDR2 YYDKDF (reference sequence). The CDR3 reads CATSTRLNPSTDTQYF. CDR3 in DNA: TGTGCCACCAGCACCCGACTCAACCCTAGCACAGATACGCAGTATTTT. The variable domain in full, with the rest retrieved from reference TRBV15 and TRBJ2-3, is DAMVIQNPRYQVTQFGKPVTLSCSQTLNHNVMYWYQQKSSQAPKLLFHYYDKDFNNEADTPDNFQSRRPNTSFCFLDIRSPGLGDTAMYLCATSTRLNPSTDTQYFGPGTRLTVL.

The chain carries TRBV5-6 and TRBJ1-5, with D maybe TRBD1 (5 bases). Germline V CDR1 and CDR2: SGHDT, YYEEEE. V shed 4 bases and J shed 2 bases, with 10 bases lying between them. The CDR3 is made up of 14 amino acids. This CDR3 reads CASSARTRNQPQHF. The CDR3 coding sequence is TGTGCCAGCAGCGCCCGGACACGCAATCAGCCCCAGCATTTT.

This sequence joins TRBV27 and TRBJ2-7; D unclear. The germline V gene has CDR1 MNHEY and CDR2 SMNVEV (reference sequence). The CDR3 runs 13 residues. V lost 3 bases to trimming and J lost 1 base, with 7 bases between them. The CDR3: CASSLFGSYEQYF. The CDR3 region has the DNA TGTGCCAGCAGTTTGTTCGGGTCCTACGAGCAGTACTTC.

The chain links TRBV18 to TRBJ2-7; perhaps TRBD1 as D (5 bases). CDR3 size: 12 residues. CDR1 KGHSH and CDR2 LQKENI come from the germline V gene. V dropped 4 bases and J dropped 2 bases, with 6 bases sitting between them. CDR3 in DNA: TGTGCCAGCTCACGGGGCCCCTACGAGCAGTACTTC. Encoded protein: CASSRGPYEQYF.

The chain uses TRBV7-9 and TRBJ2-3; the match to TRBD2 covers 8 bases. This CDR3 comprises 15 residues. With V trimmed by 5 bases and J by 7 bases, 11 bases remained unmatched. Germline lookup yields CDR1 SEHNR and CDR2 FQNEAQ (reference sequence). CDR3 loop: CASSEPGLVMNTQYF. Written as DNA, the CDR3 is TGTGCCAGCAGCGAACCGGGACTAGTAATGAATACGCAGTATTTT.

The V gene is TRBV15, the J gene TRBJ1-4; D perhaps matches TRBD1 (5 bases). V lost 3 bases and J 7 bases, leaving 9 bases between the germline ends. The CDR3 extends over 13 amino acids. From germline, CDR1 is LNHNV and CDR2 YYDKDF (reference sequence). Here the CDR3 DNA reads TGTGCCACCAGCAGGGACAAAAGTGAAAAACTGTTTTTT. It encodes CATSRDKSEKLFF.

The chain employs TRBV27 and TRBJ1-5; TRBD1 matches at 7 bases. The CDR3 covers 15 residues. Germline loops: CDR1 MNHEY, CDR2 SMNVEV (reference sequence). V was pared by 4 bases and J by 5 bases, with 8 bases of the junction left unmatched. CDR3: CASSSDRVGDQPQHF. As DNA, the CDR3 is TGTGCCAGCAGTTCCGACAGGGTTGGGGATCAGCCCCAGCATTTT.

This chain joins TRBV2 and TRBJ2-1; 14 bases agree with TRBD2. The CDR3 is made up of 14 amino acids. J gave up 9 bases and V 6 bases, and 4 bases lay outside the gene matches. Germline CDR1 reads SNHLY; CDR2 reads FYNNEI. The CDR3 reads CASRTSGGAIEQFF. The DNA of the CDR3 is TGTGCCAGCAGGACTAGCGGGGGGGCCATTGAGCAGTTCTTC.

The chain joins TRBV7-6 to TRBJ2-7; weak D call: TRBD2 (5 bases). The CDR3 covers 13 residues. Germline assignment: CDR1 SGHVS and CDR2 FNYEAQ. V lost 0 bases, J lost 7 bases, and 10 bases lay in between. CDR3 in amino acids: CASSLAGMGEQYF. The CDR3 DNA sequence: TGTGCCAGCAGCTTAGCCGGGATGGGAGAGCAGTACTTC.

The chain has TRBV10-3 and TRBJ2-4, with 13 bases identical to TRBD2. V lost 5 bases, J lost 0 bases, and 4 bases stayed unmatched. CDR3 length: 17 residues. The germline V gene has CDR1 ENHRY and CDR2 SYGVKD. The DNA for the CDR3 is TGTGCCATCAGTTCGGGACTAGCGGGGCTAGCCAAAAACATTCAGTACTTC. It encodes CAISSGLAGLAKNIQYF.

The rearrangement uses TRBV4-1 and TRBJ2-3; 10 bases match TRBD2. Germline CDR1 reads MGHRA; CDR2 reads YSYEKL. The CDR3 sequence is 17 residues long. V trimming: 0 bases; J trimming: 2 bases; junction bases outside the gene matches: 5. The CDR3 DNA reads TGCGCCAGCAGCCAAGAGCCTAGCGGGGGCGACACAGATACGCAGTATTTT. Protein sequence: CASSQEPSGGDTDTQYF.

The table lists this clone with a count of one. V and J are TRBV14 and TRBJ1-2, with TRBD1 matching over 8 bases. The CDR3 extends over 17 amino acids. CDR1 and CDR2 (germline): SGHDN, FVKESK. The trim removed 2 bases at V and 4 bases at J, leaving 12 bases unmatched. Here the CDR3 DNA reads TGTGCCAGCAGCCAAACAGGACGGACAGGGAGTCTCTATGGCTACACCTTC. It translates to CASSQTGRTGSLYGYTF.

DNA of the CDR3: TGTGCCAGCAGGTACGCGGGACAGGAAATTCAGCCCCAGCATTTT. It yields the protein CASRYAGQEIQPQHF. This chain links TRBV6-6 with TRBJ1-5, with TRBD1 matching over 8 bases. V shed 6 bases and J 6 bases; nucleotides not matched to a gene: 10. Germline lookup yields CDR1 MNHNY and CDR2 SVGAGI (reference sequence). There are 15 residues in the CDR3.

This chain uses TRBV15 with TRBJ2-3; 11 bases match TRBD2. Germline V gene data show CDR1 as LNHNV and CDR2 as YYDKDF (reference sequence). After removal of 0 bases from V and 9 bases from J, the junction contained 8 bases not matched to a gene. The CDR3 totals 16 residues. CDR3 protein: CATSRDVAGGPATQYF. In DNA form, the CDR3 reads TGTGCCACCAGCAGAGATGTAGCGGGGGGGCCGGCCACGCAGTATTTT.

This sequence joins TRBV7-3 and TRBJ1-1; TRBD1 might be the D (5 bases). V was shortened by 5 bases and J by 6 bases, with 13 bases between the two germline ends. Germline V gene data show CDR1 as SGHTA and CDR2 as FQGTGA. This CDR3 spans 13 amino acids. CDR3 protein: CASSLQGGAEAFF. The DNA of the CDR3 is TGTGCCAGCAGCCTTCAGGGAGGCGCTGAAGCTTTCTTT. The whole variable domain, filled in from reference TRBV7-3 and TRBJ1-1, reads GAGVSQTPSNKVTEKGKYVELRCDPISGHTALYWYRQSLGQGPEFLIYFQGTGAADDSGLPNDRFFAVRPEGSVSTLKIQRTERGDSAVYLCASSLQGGAEAFFGQGTRLTVV.

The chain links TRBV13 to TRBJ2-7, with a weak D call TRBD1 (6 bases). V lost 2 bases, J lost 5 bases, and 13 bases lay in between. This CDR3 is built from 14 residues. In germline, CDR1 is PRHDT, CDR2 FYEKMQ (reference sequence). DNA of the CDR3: TGTGCCAGCAGCTTACTGGGGGCGATGGACGAGCAGTACTTC. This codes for CASSLLGAMDEQYF.

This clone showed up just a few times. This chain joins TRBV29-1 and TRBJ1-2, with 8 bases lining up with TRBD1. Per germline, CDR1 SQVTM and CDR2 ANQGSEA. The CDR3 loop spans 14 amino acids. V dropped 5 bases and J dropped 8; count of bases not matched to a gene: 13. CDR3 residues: CSVYGPTGEEGYTF. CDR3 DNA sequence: TGCAGCGTTTATGGACCGACAGGGGAAGAGGGCTACACCTTC. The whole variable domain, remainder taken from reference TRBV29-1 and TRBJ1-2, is SAVISQKPSRDICQRGTSLTIQCQVDSQVTMMFWYRQQPGQSLTLIATANQGSEATYESGFVIDKFPISRPNLTFSTLTVSNMSPEDSSIYLCSVYGPTGEEGYTFGSGTRLTVV.

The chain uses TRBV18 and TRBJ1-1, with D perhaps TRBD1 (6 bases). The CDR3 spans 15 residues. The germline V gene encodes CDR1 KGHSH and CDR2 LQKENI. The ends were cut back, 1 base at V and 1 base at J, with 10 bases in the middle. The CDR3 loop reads CASSPQGGWNTEAFF. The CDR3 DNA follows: TGTGCCAGCTCACCACAGGGGGGGTGGAACACTGAAGCTTTCTTT.

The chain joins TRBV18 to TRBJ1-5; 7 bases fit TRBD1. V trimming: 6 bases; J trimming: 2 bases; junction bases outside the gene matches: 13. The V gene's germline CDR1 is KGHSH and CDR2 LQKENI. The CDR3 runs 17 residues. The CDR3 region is CASSVDRAKEGNQPQHF. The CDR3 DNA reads TGTGCCAGCTCCGTCGACAGGGCGAAGGAGGGCAATCAGCCCCAGCATTTT. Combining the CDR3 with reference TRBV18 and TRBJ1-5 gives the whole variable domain NAGVMQNPRHLVRRRGQEARLRCSPMKGHSHVYWYRQLPEEGLKFMVYLQKENIIDESGMPKERFSAEFPKEGPSILRIQQVVRGDSAAYFCASSVDRAKEGNQPQHFGDGTRLSIL.